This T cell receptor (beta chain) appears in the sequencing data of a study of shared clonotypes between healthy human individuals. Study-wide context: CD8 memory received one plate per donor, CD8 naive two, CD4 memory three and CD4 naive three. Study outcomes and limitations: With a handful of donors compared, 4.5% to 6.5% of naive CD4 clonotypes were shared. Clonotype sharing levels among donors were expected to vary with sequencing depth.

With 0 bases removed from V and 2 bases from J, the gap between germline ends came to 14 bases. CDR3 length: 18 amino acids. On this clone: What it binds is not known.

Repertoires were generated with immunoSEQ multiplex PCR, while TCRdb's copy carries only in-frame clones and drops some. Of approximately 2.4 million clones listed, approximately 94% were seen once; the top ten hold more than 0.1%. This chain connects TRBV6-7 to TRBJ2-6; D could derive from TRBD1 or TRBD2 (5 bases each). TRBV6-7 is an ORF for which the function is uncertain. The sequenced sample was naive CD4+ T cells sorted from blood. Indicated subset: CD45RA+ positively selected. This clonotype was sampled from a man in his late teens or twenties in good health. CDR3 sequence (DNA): TGTGCCAGCAGTTACTCGTTGTCAGGGACCCCTGGGGCCAACGTCCTGACTTTC. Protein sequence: CASSYSLSGTPGANVLTF.